What follows are 27 T cell receptor beta chains derived from one specimen sequenced in a study of blood T cell repertoires in COVID-19. The protocol was immunoSEQ multiplex PCR, while the TCRdb copy is restricted to in-frame clones and leaves out a portion. The sample shows 35,000 to 45,000 clones, 70% to 90% of them seen only once. Sequencing was carried out using peripheral blood. The receptors were sampled from a woman of 80 years or more with acute or convalescent COVID-19.

The rearrangement links TRBV5-1 to TRBJ1-2, with TRBD1 matching 10 bases. The V gene end was trimmed by 2 bases and the J gene end by 6 bases; junction bases not matched to a gene: 7. The CDR3 is 15 residues long. Germline V gives CDR1 SGHRS, CDR2 YFSETQ. CDR3 sequence: CASSLTLTGGDGYTF. For the CDR3, the DNA is TGCGCCAGCAGCTTAACGCTGACAGGGGGCGATGGCTACACCTTC. The whole variable domain, filled in from reference TRBV5-1 and TRBJ1-2, reads KAGVTQTPRYLIKTRGQQVTLSCSPISGHRSVSWYQQTPGQGLQFLFEYFSETQRNKGNFPGRFSGRQFSNSRSEMNVSTLELGDSALYLCASSLTLTGGDGYTFGSGTRLTVV.

The chain links TRBV9 to TRBJ1-2; D not certain. The V gene's germline CDR1 is SGDLS and CDR2 YYNGEE. The CDR3 loop spans 13 amino acids. Trimming shortened V by 3 bases and J by 0 bases, and 6 bases separated the two germline ends. CDR3 in amino acids: CASSATANYGYTF. The CDR3 bases are TGTGCCAGCAGCGCCACAGCTAACTATGGCTACACCTTC.

This chain uses TRBV6-1 with TRBJ2-7; the D gene is possibly TRBD1 (6 bases). Germline V CDR1 and CDR2: MNHNS, SASEGT. This CDR3 spans 17 amino acids. Trimming left V 0 bases short and J 7 bases short, with 22 bases between. The DNA of the CDR3 is TGTGCCAGCAGTGAAGCCTACCATGTAGGGGGTACGGGAGAGCAGTACTTC. This encodes CASSEAYHVGGTGEQYF.

This CDR3 reads CASSRDRGWIGGELFF. As DNA, the CDR3 is TGTGCCAGCAGCCGTGACAGGGGGTGGATCGGCGGGGAGCTGTTTTTT. V and J are TRBV3-1 (or the pseudogene TRBV3-2) and TRBJ2-2, with TRBD1 matching 9 bases. CDR1 is LGHDT and CDR2 is YNNKEL in the germline V gene (reference sequence). V lost 4 bases and J lost 7; bases outside the gene matches: 10. This CDR3 is built from 16 residues.

J is TRBJ1-2 and V is TRBV5-4, with TRBD1 identical over 8 bases. CDR3 length: 12 residues. V shed 6 bases, J shed 8 bases, and the junction held 6 bases outside the gene matches. In germline, CDR1 is SGHNT, CDR2 YYREEE (reference sequence). The CDR3 region is CASTFDRGGYTF. The DNA of the CDR3 is TGTGCCAGCACCTTCGACAGGGGAGGCTACACCTTC. Full variable domain (remainder filled in from reference TRBV5-4 and TRBJ1-2): ETGVTQSPTHLIKTRGQQVTLRCSSQSGHNTVSWYQQALGQGPQFIFQYYREEENGRGNFPPRFSGLQFPNYSSELNVNALELDDSALYLCASTFDRGGYTFGSGTRLTVV.

The chain joins TRBV6-5 to TRBJ2-1; D is possibly TRBD1 (6 bases). Trimming cost V 4 bases and J 12 bases, with 22 bases left between them. CDR3 length: 15 residues. Germline V lookup: CDR1 MNHEY, CDR2 SVGAGI. The CDR3 region has the DNA TGTGCCAGCAGTTCAGGTCTTTCGGGGCAGGGGTGGCAGTTCTTC. Amino acid sequence: CASSSGLSGQGWQFF.

The chain has TRBV15 and TRBJ2-3; D ambiguous. Germline assignment: CDR1 LNHNV and CDR2 YYDKDF (reference sequence). The germline V and J ends were trimmed by 0 bases and 3 bases, with 7 bases remaining between them. This CDR3 region has 14 residues. CDR3 in amino acids: CATSRDYGTDTQYF. The CDR3 DNA reads as TGTGCCACCAGCAGAGATTACGGTACAGATACGCAGTATTTT.

The rearrangement joins TRBV19 to TRBJ2-3; D perhaps matches TRBD1 (6 bases). Germline assignment: CDR1 LNHDA and CDR2 SQIVND (reference sequence). V lost 6 bases and J 4 bases, leaving 17 bases between the germline ends. The CDR3 consists of 15 residues. This CDR3 reads CASRSTGSGPDTQYF. The CDR3 DNA sequence: TGTGCCAGTAGAAGCACAGGGTCTGGCCCAGATACGCAGTATTTT.

This rearrangement joins TRBV30 to TRBJ1-1; the D gene is possibly TRBD1 (5 bases). Germline CDR1 is GTSNPN and CDR2 is SVGIG (reference sequence). There are 13 residues in the CDR3. Trimming took 4 bases from V and 11 from J, leaving 20 bases between them. CDR3 sequence reads: CAWTQTTTGAAFF. In DNA form, the CDR3 reads TGTGCCTGGACCCAGACGACCACAGGCGCCGCTTTCTTT.

The table lists this clone with a count of one. The chain carries TRBV5-1 and TRBJ1-5; TRBD1 matches 10 bases. CDR1 is SGHRS and CDR2 is YFSETQ in the germline V gene. This CDR3 has 14 residues. Germline trimming cut 4 bases from V and 12 bases from J; bases unmatched to any gene: 10. CDR3 residues: CASSPGTGEGIQHF. CDR3 coding DNA: TGCGCCAGCAGCCCGGGGACAGGGGAAGGCATCCAGCATTTT.

The DNA of the CDR3 is TGCAGCGCCCAGGGGGCGAACACTGAAGCTTTCTTT. Translating it yields CSAQGANTEAFF. This chain links TRBV29-1 with TRBJ1-1, with 8 bases identical to TRBD1. The ends lost 7 bases at V and 1 base at J; junction bases unmatched: 2. This CDR3 is 12 amino acids long. Germline V gives CDR1 SQVTM, CDR2 ANQGSEA.

This clone has a single count. The rearrangement uses TRBV30 and TRBJ2-1; 10 nucleotides match TRBD1. The trim removed 4 bases at V and 9 bases at J, leaving 9 bases unmatched. The CDR3 extends over 14 amino acids. Germline assignment: CDR1 GTSNPN and CDR2 SVGIG (reference sequence). CDR3 coding DNA: TGTGCCTGGAACAGACAGGGGGCTCAAGCTGAGCAGTTCTTC. Amino acid sequence: CAWNRQGAQAEQFF.

This chain links TRBV7-9 with TRBJ2-6, with 9 positions matching TRBD1. The CDR3 spans 17 residues. V was clipped by 4 bases and J by 0 bases; unmatched bases: 4. Germline V gene lookup returns CDR1 SEHNR and CDR2 FQNEAQ (reference sequence). Written as DNA, the CDR3 is TGTGCCAGCAGCTGGAACAGGGGGCCCTCTGGGGCCAACGTCCTGACTTTC. Its translation: CASSWNRGPSGANVLTF.

The rearrangement joins TRBV28 to TRBJ1-5; D not certain. V shed 6 bases and J shed 4 bases, with 7 bases lying between them. The CDR3 length is 12 residues. Germline loops: CDR1 MDHEN, CDR2 SYDVKM. CDR3 protein: CASRSTNQPQHF. The CDR3 DNA reads as TGTGCCAGCAGATCAACTAATCAGCCCCAGCATTTT. Together with reference TRBV28 and TRBJ1-5, the CDR3 gives the full variable domain: DVKVTQSSRYLVKRTGEKVFLECVQDMDHENMFWYRQDPGLGLRLIYFSYDVKMKEKGDIPEGYSVSREKKERFSLILESASTNQTSMYLCASRSTNQPQHFGDGTRLSIL.

The rearrangement links TRBV3-1 (or the pseudogene TRBV3-2) to TRBJ1-6, with D unresolved. CDR1 and CDR2 (germline): LGHDT, YNNKEL (reference sequence). V was clipped by 4 bases and J by 5 bases, with 3 bases between them. The CDR3 sequence is 12 residues long. CDR3 sequence reads: CASSLNNSPLHF. The CDR3 nucleotides read TGTGCCAGCAGCCTCAATAATTCACCCCTCCACTTT.

This sequence joins TRBV6-5 and TRBJ1-1; the D is unclear. The V end was cut by 8 bases, the J end by 1 base, with 14 bases between. From germline, CDR1 is MNHEY and CDR2 SVGAGI. The CDR3 runs 14 residues. The CDR3 spells CASAWRLGNTEAFF. Written as DNA, the CDR3 is TGTGCCAGCGCCTGGCGGTTAGGGAACACTGAAGCTTTCTTT.

By sample fraction, this clone is medium-sized. This sequence joins TRBV19 and TRBJ1-1, with D unclear. Germline assignment: CDR1 LNHDA and CDR2 SQIVND (reference sequence). This CDR3 is built from 16 residues. Trimming took off 7 bases at V and 1 base at J, with 19 bases between the two ends. The CDR3 is CASKQPQEVPNTEAFF. In DNA form, the CDR3 reads TGTGCCAGTAAACAACCGCAGGAGGTTCCGAACACTGAAGCTTTCTTT.

With regard to this clone: One junction end disagrees with the germline gene, perhaps due to a read error. The V and J genes are TRBV3-1 (or the pseudogene TRBV3-2) and TRBJ2-5; 7 positions agree with TRBD2. Germline CDR1 is LGHDT and CDR2 is YNNKEL (reference sequence). The CDR3 length is 20 residues. As DNA, the CDR3 is TGTGCCAGCAGTCAAGAGACCAGCGGGGCGGAGGAGGGGCTCCAAGAGACCCAGTACTTC. Its translation: CASSQETSGAEEGLQETQYF.

The gene calls are TRBV4-2 and TRBJ2-7, with TRBD1 matching over 12 bases. From germline, CDR1 is LGHNA and CDR2 YNFKEQ. The CDR3 extends over 16 amino acids. V lost 2 bases to trimming and J lost 12 bases; unmatched junction nucleotides: 14. CDR3 in DNA: TGTGCCAGCAGCCAATTTGGTCCGGGACAGGGGGCTGGAAGGTACTTC. This codes for CASSQFGPGQGAGRYF.

The gene calls are TRBV27 and TRBJ1-1, with 8 positions matching TRBD1. V dropped 8 bases and J dropped 6; count of bases not matched to a gene: 8. CDR3 length: 13 residues. Looked up from germline, CDR1 is MNHEY and CDR2 is SMNVEV (reference sequence). The CDR3, as DNA: TGTGCCAGCTGGACAGGGATGGGCGCTGAAGCTTTCTTT. It yields the protein CASWTGMGAEAFF.

The gene calls are TRBV5-5 and TRBJ1-5; no firm D call. The V end lost 3 bases, the J end lost 4 bases, and 11 bases lay between the germline ends. The CDR3 sequence is 14 residues long. Germline-derived CDR1 and CDR2 are SGHKS and YYEKEE (reference sequence). In nucleotides, the CDR3 is TGTGCCAGCAGCTCCGTAGCGGGGAATCAGCCCCAGCATTTT. Translation: CASSSVAGNQPQHF.

The V and J genes are TRBV7-2 and TRBJ2-3, with 9 bases fitting TRBD2. Germline CDR1 and CDR2: SGHTA and FQGNSA. This CDR3 comprises 15 residues. V lost 4 bases and J lost 2; bases outside the gene matches: 4. In DNA form, the CDR3 reads TGTGCCAGCAGCTGGTGGACTAGCGTCACAGATACGCAGTATTTT. The encoded protein is CASSWWTSVTDTQYF. Filled out from reference TRBV7-2 and TRBJ2-3, the complete variable domain reads GAGVSQSPSNKVTEKGKDVELRCDPISGHTALYWYRQSLGQGLEFLIYFQGNSAPDKSGLPSDRFSAERTGGSVSTLTIQRTQQEDSAVYLCASSWWTSVTDTQYFGPGTRLTVL.

CDR3 sequence reads: CASSFGDSGNTIYF. CDR3 DNA: TGTGCCAGCAGCTTCGGGGATTCCGGAAACACCATATATTTT. The rearrangement joins TRBV11-2 to TRBJ1-3; the D is unclear. The CDR3 has 14 residues. In germline, CDR1 is SGHAT, CDR2 FQNNGV. Deletions cut 3 bases from V and 4 bases from J, with 10 bases between. Looking up the rest from reference TRBV11-2 and TRBJ1-3 gives the full variable domain: EAGVAQSPRYKIIEKRQSVAFWCNPISGHATLYWYQQILGQGPKLLIQFQNNGVVDDSQLPKDRFSAERLKGVDSTLKIQPAKLEDSAVYLCASSFGDSGNTIYFGEGSWLTVV.

J is TRBJ1-2 and V is TRBV3-1 (or the pseudogene TRBV3-2); possibly TRBD1 for D (5 bases). Trimming shortened V by 4 bases and J by 4 bases, and 16 bases separated the two germline ends. The CDR3 is made up of 15 amino acids. Germline CDR1 is LGHDT and CDR2 is YNNKEL (reference sequence). The CDR3 sequence: CASSRRSDSLYGYTF. CDR3 DNA: TGTGCCAGCAGCCGCCGTTCTGACAGCCTCTATGGCTACACCTTC.

The J gene is TRBJ2-7, the V gene TRBV6-6; the match to TRBD1 covers 8 bases. V shed 2 bases and J 3 bases; nucleotides not matched to a gene: 6. Germline V gene sequence: CDR1 MNHNY, CDR2 SVGAGI (reference sequence). This CDR3 contains 15 residues. DNA of the CDR3: TGTGCCAGCAGTTACGTCAGGGGGCTTAACTACGAGCAGTACTTC. Its protein is CASSYVRGLNYEQYF.

This clone has just one count. This sequence joins TRBV27 and TRBJ2-1; 11 nucleotides agree with TRBD1. The germline V gene has CDR1 MNHEY and CDR2 SMNVEV (reference sequence). The CDR3 consists of 15 residues. The J segment lost 6 bases and the V segment lost 6 bases, leaving 7 bases of the junction unmatched. The CDR3 DNA is TGTGCCAGCAGCCTGGGGACAGGGGGTCTCAATGAGCAGTTCTTC. It codes for CASSLGTGGLNEQFF.

The chain links TRBV5-8 to TRBJ2-2; tentative D call: TRBD1 (5 bases). CDR1 and CDR2 from the germline V gene are SGHTS and YDEGEE. The V and J ends lost 6 bases and 6 bases respectively, with 18 bases between them. The CDR3 extends over 15 amino acids. DNA of the CDR3: TGTGCCAGCAACTCCGGACACCGGTCCGCCGGGGAGCTGTTTTTT. Amino acids: CASNSGHRSAGELFF.